This entry lists 29 T cell receptor beta chains sequenced from one sample in a study of shared clonotypes between healthy human individuals. This table comes from immunoSEQ multiplex PCR, and its TCRdb copy is limited to in-frame clones, with some not included. This sample has 1,400,000 or so clones, with 98% found just once. Sequencing was performed on naive CD4+ T cells sorted from blood. Subset meaning: CD45RA+ positively selected. Receptors were obtained from a man aged 25 to 40 in good health.

V is TRBV25-1 and J is TRBJ2-1, with unresolved D. This CDR3 region has 11 residues. V was clipped by 5 bases and J by 6 bases, with 5 bases between them. Germline V gives CDR1 MGHDK, CDR2 SYGVNS. In DNA form, the CDR3 reads TGTGCCAGCAGTCGTTCCAATGAGCAGTTCTTC. Protein: CASSRSNEQFF.

The chain is built from TRBV7-2 and TRBJ2-1, with 14 nucleotides matching TRBD2. J lost 10 bases, V lost 8 bases, and 7 bases had no gene match. Germline-derived CDR1 and CDR2 are SGHTA and FQGNSA. This CDR3 has 14 amino acids. Here the CDR3 reads CASAGTSGRKEQFF. In nucleotides, the CDR3 is TGTGCCAGCGCCGGGACTAGCGGGAGAAAGGAGCAGTTCTTC.

The chain is built from TRBV18 and TRBJ2-1; D gene uncertain. Germline loops: CDR1 KGHSH, CDR2 LQKENI. There are 13 residues in the CDR3. The V end was cut by 0 bases, the J end by 10 bases, with 10 bases between. The CDR3 region has the DNA TGTGCCAGCTCACCACCGGGTTTAACGGAGCAGTTCTTC. This sequence encodes CASSPPGLTEQFF. The full variable domain, rest sourced from reference TRBV18 and TRBJ2-1, is NAGVMQNPRHLVRRRGQEARLRCSPMKGHSHVYWYRQLPEEGLKFMVYLQKENIIDESGMPKERFSAEFPKEGPSILRIQQVVRGDSAAYFCASSPPGLTEQFFGPGTRLTVL.

Comments on this clone: The same CDR3 arises from other DNA sequences in this sample as well. The genes are TRBV28 and TRBJ1-2; 7 bases align to TRBD1. The V gene end was trimmed by 3 bases and the J gene end by 8 bases; junction bases not matched to a gene: 3. Germline V gene lookup returns CDR1 MDHEN and CDR2 SYDVKM. This CDR3 has 12 residues. The CDR3 DNA follows: TGTGCCAGCAGTTTGACAGGGTTCGGCTACACCTTC. It translates to CASSLTGFGYTF.

The chain links TRBV5-1 to TRBJ2-2; D assignment may be TRBD1 or TRBD2 (5 bases each). V was pared by 4 bases and J by 3 bases, with 7 bases between. The CDR3 length is 13 residues. Germline V gene sequence: CDR1 SGHRS, CDR2 YFSETQ. CDR3 sequence reads: CASSRGDTGELFF. In DNA, the CDR3 is TGCGCCAGCAGCCGAGGGGACACCGGGGAGCTGTTTTTT. Looking up the rest from reference TRBV5-1 and TRBJ2-2 gives the full variable domain: KAGVTQTPRYLIKTRGQQVTLSCSPISGHRSVSWYQQTPGQGLQFLFEYFSETQRNKGNFPGRFSGRQFSNSRSEMNVSTLELGDSALYLCASSRGDTGELFFGEGSRLTVL.

V and J are TRBV27 and TRBJ2-7, with 10 positions matching TRBD2. The CDR3 spans 13 residues. Germline V CDR1 and CDR2: MNHEY, SMNVEV (reference sequence). The junction had 11 bases not matched to a gene; V was cut back by 5 bases and J by 13 bases. CDR3 amino acids: CASSPKPSGRDYF. In DNA form, the CDR3 reads TGTGCCAGCAGTCCTAAGCCCAGCGGGAGGGATTACTTC.

The J gene is TRBJ2-7, the V gene TRBV6-6; D remains ambiguous. The germline V and J ends were trimmed by 4 bases and 5 bases, with 6 bases remaining between them. This CDR3 spans 11 amino acids. CDR1 and CDR2 from the germline V gene are MNHNY and SVGAGI (reference sequence). The CDR3 region has the DNA TGTGCCAGCAGTTCCTTACACGAGCAGTACTTC. It yields the protein CASSSLHEQYF.

V and J are TRBV6-5 and TRBJ2-3; D not resolved. CDR3 length: 13 residues. CDR1 is MNHEY, CDR2 SVGAGI, per germline. Trimming stripped 1 base from V and 2 bases from J, with 4 bases between. Here the CDR3 reads CASSYLDTDTQYF. The CDR3 nucleotides read TGTGCCAGCAGTTACTTAGACACAGATACGCAGTATTTT.

The chain joins TRBV6-1 to TRBJ1-2; D gene uncertain. Germline V lookup: CDR1 MNHNS, CDR2 SASEGT. V was shortened by 0 bases and J by 6 bases, with 8 bases between the two germline ends. The CDR3 loop spans 13 amino acids. In DNA, the CDR3 is TGTGCCAGCAGTGAAGCCCCGAAGCATGGCTACACCTTC. Amino acid sequence: CASSEAPKHGYTF.

In this sample, this clone turned up once. The chain recombines TRBV4-1 with TRBJ2-1, with TRBD1 identical over 8 bases. Germline CDR1 MGHRA, CDR2 YSYEKL. CDR3 length: 17 residues. Unmatched junction bases numbered 9, after V lost 5 bases and J lost 0 bases. CDR3 sequence: CASSYDRDRFSYNEQFF. CDR3 DNA: TGCGCCAGCAGCTACGACCGGGACAGGTTCTCCTACAATGAGCAGTTCTTC.

J is TRBJ1-1 and V is TRBV5-1; no clear D gene. There are 14 residues in the CDR3. V lost 0 bases and J 4 bases, leaving 10 bases between the germline ends. Germline V gene data show CDR1 as SGHRS and CDR2 as YFSETQ. CDR3: CASSLAGSGTEAFF. The DNA for the CDR3 is TGCGCCAGCAGCTTGGCGGGCAGTGGCACTGAAGCTTTCTTT.

The rearrangement joins TRBV10-2 to TRBJ2-7; D ambiguous. The CDR3 totals 12 residues. The germline V gene encodes CDR1 WSHSY and CDR2 SAAADI. Trimming cost V 9 bases and J 2 bases, with 11 bases left between them. This CDR3 reads CASSPNTYEQYF. In nucleotides, the CDR3 is TGCGCCAGTTCCCCTAACACCTACGAGCAGTACTTC.

The rearrangement joins TRBV5-6 to TRBJ1-2, with 8 positions matching TRBD1. Germline V gives CDR1 SGHDT, CDR2 YYEEEE. The length of the CDR3 is 16 residues. The trim removed 1 base at V and 4 bases at J, leaving 9 bases unmatched. CDR3 bases: TGTGCCAGCAGCTTGTTCCCCACAGGGGGAGGCTATGGCTACACCTTC. This sequence encodes CASSLFPTGGGYGYTF.

The chain uses TRBV7-2 and TRBJ2-7; D gene uncertain. Trimming took 2 bases from V and 5 from J, leaving 10 bases between them. The CDR3 sequence is 13 residues long. CDR1 and CDR2 (germline): SGHTA, FQGNSA. CDR3 DNA: TGTGCCAGCAGCTTAACCCTTTGGAACGAGCAGTACTTC. This gives the protein CASSLTLWNEQYF. The full variable domain, in which reference TRBV7-2 and TRBJ2-7 provide the parts outside the CDR3, is GAGVSQSPSNKVTEKGKDVELRCDPISGHTALYWYRQSLGQGLEFLIYFQGNSAPDKSGLPSDRFSAERTGGSVSTLTIQRTQQEDSAVYLCASSLTLWNEQYFGPGTRLTVT.

The chain joins TRBV11-2 to TRBJ2-7; no clear D. V lost 3 bases, J lost 4 bases, and 13 bases lay in between. CDR1 is SGHAT and CDR2 is FQNNGV in the germline V gene. This CDR3 spans 14 amino acids. The chain's CDR3 is CASSFFRGPYEQYF. In DNA form, the CDR3 reads TGTGCCAGCAGCTTTTTTCGAGGCCCTTACGAGCAGTACTTC.

The J gene is TRBJ2-1, the V gene TRBV7-3; D is uncertain. V was clipped by 5 bases and J by 8 bases, with 13 bases between them. CDR1 is SGHTA, CDR2 FQGTGA, per germline. CDR3 length: 13 amino acids. In DNA form, the CDR3 reads TGTGCCAGCAGCCCCCTAGATTTCGATGAGCAGTTCTTC. Its protein product is CASSPLDFDEQFF. The whole variable domain, filled in from reference TRBV7-3 and TRBJ2-1, reads GAGVSQTPSNKVTEKGKYVELRCDPISGHTALYWYRQSLGQGPEFLIYFQGTGAADDSGLPNDRFFAVRPEGSVSTLKIQRTERGDSAVYLCASSPLDFDEQFFGPGTRLTVL.

V usage is TRBV28 and J usage is TRBJ2-4; TRBD1 agrees at 7 bases. After removal of 5 bases from V and 6 bases from J, the junction contained 7 bases not matched to a gene. Per the germline V gene, CDR1 is MDHEN and CDR2 is SYDVKM. There are 14 residues in the CDR3. This CDR3 reads CASSEQGRANIQYF. CDR3 bases: TGTGCCAGCAGTGAACAGGGGCGAGCAAACATTCAGTACTTC.

The chain joins TRBV7-3 to TRBJ1-1; tentatively, D is TRBD1 (5 bases). The V and J ends lost 0 bases and 1 base respectively, with 9 bases between them. Germline V lookup: CDR1 SGHTA, CDR2 FQGTGA. The CDR3 sequence is 15 residues long. The CDR3 spells CASSLTWGENTEAFF. In DNA, the CDR3 is TGTGCCAGCAGCTTAACGTGGGGGGAGAACACTGAAGCTTTCTTT.

CDR3: CASSEDRGSYEQYF. CDR3 bases: TGTGCCAGCTCCGAGGACAGGGGCTCCTACGAGCAGTACTTC. The chain carries TRBV18 and TRBJ2-7, with 9 nucleotides matching TRBD1. CDR3 length equals 14 residues. The V segment lost 6 bases and the J segment 0 bases; nucleotides outside the gene matches: 3. CDR1 and CDR2 (germline): KGHSH, LQKENI.

CDR3 DNA sequence: TGTGCCAGCACTCAGGGAAGGTCGGGACTAGCGGGCCGTCAGTACTTC. Its translation: CASTQGRSGLAGRQYF. This chain connects TRBV2 to TRBJ2-4, with 12 nucleotides matching TRBD2. CDR3 size: 16 residues. From germline, CDR1 is SNHLY and CDR2 FYNNEI. V lost 7 bases, J lost 12 bases, and 16 bases stayed unmatched.

The CDR3 sequence is CASSLEAQPYNEQFF. CDR3 sequence (DNA): TGTGCCAGCAGCTTAGAGGCCCAGCCCTACAATGAGCAGTTCTTC. The gene calls are TRBV7-2 and TRBJ2-1; D remains unclear. V lost 1 base and J lost 2, with 9 bases in between. CDR3 length: 15 amino acids. The V gene's germline CDR1 is SGHTA and CDR2 FQGNSA.

This rearrangement joins TRBV5-1 to TRBJ2-1, with a possible D match to TRBD1 (5 bases). The V end lost 1 base, the J end lost 2 bases, and 10 bases lay between the germline ends. This CDR3 has 15 residues. CDR1 and CDR2 (germline): SGHRS, YFSETQ. CDR3: CASSLWGDTYNEQFF. CDR3 nucleotide sequence: TGCGCCAGCAGCTTGTGGGGCGATACCTACAATGAGCAGTTCTTC.

The chain couples TRBV18 to TRBJ1-1; perhaps TRBD1 as D (5 bases). From germline, CDR1 is KGHSH and CDR2 LQKENI. V lost 8 bases, J lost 9 bases, and 19 bases lay in between. CDR3 length: 13 residues. CDR3 region: CASTPGRDAKAFF. The DNA of the CDR3 is TGTGCCAGCACCCCTGGCAGGGACGCTAAAGCTTTCTTT.

This clone came up once. The chain uses TRBV4-1 and TRBJ2-7, with TRBD1 matching 10 bases. CDR3 length equals 14 residues. Germline V lookup: CDR1 MGHRA, CDR2 YSYEKL. Trimming removed 7 bases from V and 7 bases from J; junction bases left unmatched: 10. CDR3 coding DNA: TGCGCCAGCACGATACGACAGGGGGCGTGGGAGCAGTACTTC. Encoded protein: CASTIRQGAWEQYF.

V is TRBV9 and J is TRBJ1-4; no clear D gene. The CDR3 loop spans 15 amino acids. Germline CDR1 is SGDLS and CDR2 is YYNGEE. V gave up 3 bases and J gave up 0 bases, with 9 bases separating them. CDR3 sequence (DNA): TGTGCCAGCAGCGGTACAGTCGCAACTAATGAAAAACTGTTTTTT. Protein: CASSGTVATNEKLFF.

The rearrangement links TRBV9 to TRBJ2-5; perhaps TRBD1 as D (7 bases). CDR3 length: 17 residues. Per the germline V gene, CDR1 is SGDLS and CDR2 is YYNGEE. Trimming took 0 bases from V and 0 from J, leaving 15 bases between them. The CDR3 here is CASSVAVAGGNQETQYF. As DNA, the CDR3 is TGTGCCAGCAGCGTAGCTGTGGCAGGGGGGAACCAAGAGACCCAGTACTTC.

The genes are TRBV28 and TRBJ1-1; 7 bases match TRBD1. Losses at the gene ends were 6 bases for V and 4 bases for J; bases not matched to a gene: 11. Germline V gene sequence: CDR1 MDHEN, CDR2 SYDVKM. This CDR3 comprises 15 residues. This CDR3 reads CASRPSLTGSTEAFF. As DNA, the CDR3 is TGTGCCAGCAGACCTTCTTTGACAGGGAGCACTGAAGCTTTCTTT. Complete variable domain (other parts from reference TRBV28 and TRBJ1-1): DVKVTQSSRYLVKRTGEKVFLECVQDMDHENMFWYRQDPGLGLRLIYFSYDVKMKEKGDIPEGYSVSREKKERFSLILESASTNQTSMYLCASRPSLTGSTEAFFGQGTRLTVV.

In regard to this clone: Different DNA sequences within this sample yield the same CDR3. V is TRBV18 and J is TRBJ2-7, with D possibly TRBD1 on 6 matching bases. Per the germline V gene, CDR1 is KGHSH and CDR2 is LQKENI. Trimming removed 3 bases at V and 0 bases at J, with 12 bases between. This CDR3 spans 15 amino acids. CDR3 amino acids: CASSPGTRSSYEQYF. CDR3 sequence (DNA): TGTGCCAGCTCACCTGGGACAAGGAGCTCCTACGAGCAGTACTTC.

This chain connects TRBV5-1 to TRBJ2-5; 10 nucleotides match TRBD1. Germline V CDR1 and CDR2: SGHRS, YFSETQ. The junction had 9 bases not matched to a gene; V was cut back by 4 bases and J by 0 bases. This CDR3 comprises 17 residues. This CDR3 reads CASSRGQGLFHQETQYF. The DNA of the CDR3 is TGCGCCAGCAGCAGGGGACAGGGGCTTTTCCACCAAGAGACCCAGTACTTC.